Sample share makes the clone carrying this T cell receptor (beta chain) large. Its cognate antigen is unknown. This sample stems from a study of circulating CD8 cells and anti-PD-1 response in melanoma. The overall study: Treatment was intravenous nivolumab at 3 mg/kg every 2 weeks.

Using roughly 16 ng of total RNA, TCR libraries were made with the QIAseq Immune Repertoire TCR panel. Via MiXCR, TCRdb re-called the reads, giving one row per CDR3 protein. The sample includes about 450 distinct CDR3 sequences, around 9.5% of them seen just once. Study observations and caveats: Peptide assays on expanded sorted subsets replaced tumor-based reactivity testing. TIGIT repertoires were least diverse, DNEG repertoires most diverse. Replicates were generally not done for experiments.

V gave up 3 bases and J gave up 5 bases, with 19 bases separating them. CDR3 length equals 16 residues. Four subsets defined by PD-1 and/or TIGIT were sorted from live CD3+CD8+TCRalphabeta+ cells. The clonotype originates from a human donor with melanoma. The sample here was CD8+ T cells from PBMCs, taken at baseline or after one month of anti-PD-1 therapy (not recorded which). The V and J genes are TRBV12-3 or TRBV12-4 and TRBJ1-1; D ambiguous. The CDR3 DNA is TGTGCCAGCAGTTTCAGTTTCCGCGCCGGGGTAACTGAAGCTTTCTTT. It encodes CASSFSFRAGVTEAFF.